Sequencing of this T cell receptor beta chain was carried out in a study of blood T cells in healthy people across ages. PCR was performed a second time for about 6 to 12 cycles using a sample-barcoded 5' primer and a J-beta primer mix. MiXCR, run by TCRdb on the 5' RACE reads, gives a single entry per CDR3 protein. Of 800,000 to 1,300,000 distinct CDR3 sequences listed, about 25% are singletons. The ends were cut back, 6 bases at V and 4 bases at J, with 12 bases in the middle. The CDR3 covers 14 residues. Germline CDR1 and CDR2: ENHRY and SYGVKD. These data also formed part of another study, on T cells of mothers and their children. From that study: Related mother and child pairs showed slightly greater overlap (not significant) than unrelated pairs did.

Sequenced material: blood. The J gene is TRBJ2-2, the V gene TRBV10-3, with D hard to call. This TCR was recovered from a girl aged 2 to 9 in good health. The DNA of the CDR3 is TGTGCCATCAGGGACGGTTTACGCACCGGGGAGCTGTTTTTT. Its protein product is CAIRDGLRTGELFF.